The entry below gives a single T cell receptor (beta chain) sequence along with its context. The target antigen is unknown. Using triplicate sorts, 300,000 cells were collected each time from every CD8+ T cell subset. The data stem from a study of CXCR3-negative and CXCR3-positive naive CD8 T cells. In the study overall: A total of some 130 million TRB reads was generated, with about 1.5 +/- 0.3 million per library.

Study results and caveats: Naive cells with CXCR3 showed TRB CDR3s that were more hydrophobic than those in CXCR3-negative naive cells. Whereas memory cells differed, naive CXCR3-negative and CXCR3-positive cells shared similar TRBV-TRBJ usage.

CDR1 and CDR2 from the germline V gene are SGDLS and YYNGEE. The CDR3 is 14 residues long. UMI-labeled 5' RACE yielded the TRB cDNA libraries. Reanalyzing the 5' RACE reads, TCRdb keeps one entry per CDR3 protein, without DNA. Its listing shows more than 80,000 distinct CDR3 sequences. The TCR was taken from a human donor in good health. Some clones in this sample may be carry-over from other donors' samples. Sequenced sample: naive CXCR3+ CD8+ T cells from blood. Subset given: CD45RO-CCR7+CD27+CD95- naive CD8+ T cells expressing CXCR3 (TNR3+). This chain joins TRBV9 and TRBJ2-2. CDR3: CASSAHQNTGELFF. Full variable domain (rest looked up from reference TRBV9 and TRBJ2-2): DSGVTQTPKHLITATGQRVTLRCSPRSGDLSVYWYQQSLDQGLQFLIQYYNGEERAKGNILERFSAQQFPDLHSELNLSSLELGDSALYFCASSAHQNTGELFFGEGSRLTVL.